This T cell receptor beta chain was identified during a study of vaccination effects on CD4 cells after COVID-19. Study-wide context: Post-vaccine sampling occurred a median 72 days after the second dose. Study observations and caveats: Late post-vaccination samples showed marked contraction of infection- and vaccine-induced clones.

Concerning this clone itself: What it binds is unknown.

Prior to sequencing, the ViraFEST assay stimulated PBMC with viral peptide pools, which expanded the antigen-specific CD4+ T cells. Culture proceeded for 9 to 11 days, and CD4+ T cells were then isolated. The vaccine given was either BNT162b2 or mRNA-1273, in two doses. Wells containing two million PBMC each were cultured with around 9.1 IU/ml IL-2 and about 9.6 ug/ml peptides. Sequenced by immunoSEQ multiplex PCR; TCRdb stores in-frame clones only, minus some. The sample yields 65,000 to 95,000 clones, around four fifths seen once. Germline V gene sequence: CDR1 MNHNY, CDR2 SVGAGI (reference sequence). This CDR3 region has 10 residues.

Here the sequenced sample was CD4+ T cells from PBMCs cultured with HCoV-OC43 spike peptides, taken after COVID-19 vaccination. Sample subset: HCoV-OC43 spike overlapping peptide pool stimulation. The chain has TRBV6-6 and TRBJ1-5; no reliable D call. This clonotype was sampled from a human donor who received a COVID-19 vaccine. Here the CDR3 DNA reads TGTGCAATAGGCCATCAGCCCCAGCATTTT. It is translated as CAIGHQPQHF.